One T cell receptor beta chain is described in this entry. Losses at the gene ends were 1 base for V and 2 bases for J; bases not matched to a gene: 7. Per the germline V gene, CDR1 is MGHDK and CDR2 is SYGVNS. CDR3 length: 17 residues. TCRdb keeps only in-frame clones here, not all; method: immunoSEQ multiplex PCR. The sample has more than 70,000 clones, around 80% seen once. The sample belongs to a study of lymphopenia after photon versus proton radiotherapy. This TCR came from a man between 60 and 70 years old with pancreatic cancer. Sequencing used peripheral blood, obtained from a patient treated with proton-based radiotherapy. V is TRBV25-1 and J is TRBJ2-5; 10 nucleotides align to TRBD1. Written as DNA, the CDR3 is TGTGCCAGCAGTGAATGGTTCGGGGACAGGGGACAAGAGACCCAGTACTTC. This sequence encodes CASSEWFGDRGQETQYF.